This T cell receptor beta chain appears in the sequencing data of a study of a mutant IDH1 vaccine in newly diagnosed glioma. The time point denotes: week 23, last vaccination. Every vaccination contained 300 ug of the mutant IDH1 20-mer peptide and was paired with topical imiquimod. V was pared by 0 bases and J by 3 bases, with 1 base between. CDR1 LGHNA and CDR2 YNFKEQ come from the germline V gene. The CDR3 covers 12 residues. Concerning this clone: Its antigen is not known.

Generated by immunoSEQ multiplex PCR, the TCRdb table keeps only in-frame clones and is missing some. The repertoire has around 55,000 clones, 80% of them found once; the top ten carry more than 5%. The material was PBMCs, obtained from a glioma patient whose treatment included an IDH1 peptide vaccine. The rearrangement joins TRBV4-2 to TRBJ2-3, with D unresolved. This TCR was recovered from a man aged 35 to 55 with glioma. This chain's CDR3 is CASSQETDTQYF. The CDR3 DNA is TGTGCCAGCAGCCAAGAGACAGATACGCAGTATTTT.